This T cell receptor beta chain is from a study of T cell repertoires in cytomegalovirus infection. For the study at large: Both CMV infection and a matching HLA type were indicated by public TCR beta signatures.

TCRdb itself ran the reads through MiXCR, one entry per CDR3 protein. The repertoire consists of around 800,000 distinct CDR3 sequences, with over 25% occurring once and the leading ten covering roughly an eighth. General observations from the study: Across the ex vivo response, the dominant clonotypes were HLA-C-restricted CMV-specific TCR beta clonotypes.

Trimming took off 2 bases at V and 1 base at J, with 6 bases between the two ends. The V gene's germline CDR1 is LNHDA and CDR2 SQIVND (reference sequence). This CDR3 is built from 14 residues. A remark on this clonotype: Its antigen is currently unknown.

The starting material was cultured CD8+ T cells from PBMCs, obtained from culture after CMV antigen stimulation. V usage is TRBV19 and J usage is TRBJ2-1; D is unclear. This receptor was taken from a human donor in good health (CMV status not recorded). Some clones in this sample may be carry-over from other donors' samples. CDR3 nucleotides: TGTGCCAGTAGTATAACGGATTCCTACAATGAGCAGTTCTTC. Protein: CASSITDSYNEQFF.